The 25 T cell receptor beta chains listed next were all sequenced from one sample in a study of cytomegalovirus exposure and HLA in healthy donors. The protocol was immunoSEQ multiplex PCR, while the TCRdb copy is restricted to in-frame clones and leaves out a portion. The data contain approximately 300,000 clones, roughly 88% of them singletons. The specimen was PBMCs. These receptors were obtained from a woman aged 18-35 years in good health and CMV-seronegative.

The chain joins TRBV9 to TRBJ2-1; TRBD1 matches 8 bases. This CDR3 spans 16 amino acids. Germline CDR1 reads SGDLS; CDR2 reads YYNGEE. V trimming: 0 bases; J trimming: 8 bases; junction bases outside the gene matches: 10. The CDR3 region has the DNA TGTGCCAGCAGCGTAGCATTGGTGGCAGGGGGCGATGAGCAGTTCTTC. This encodes CASSVALVAGGDEQFF.

This sequence joins TRBV5-3 and TRBJ1-1; TRBD1 matches at 11 bases. TRBV5-3 is noted as an ORF with a role that remains uncertain. V lost 4 bases to trimming and J lost 6 bases; unmatched junction nucleotides: 8. The CDR3 extends over 15 amino acids. The CDR3 bases are TGTGCCAGAAGCCAGGGACAGGGGGGCAACGCTGAAGCTTTCTTT. It yields the protein CARSQGQGGNAEAFF.

This chain links TRBV10-3 with TRBJ2-7; D is ambiguous. Germline lookup yields CDR1 ENHRY and CDR2 SYGVKD. V lost 3 bases to trimming and J lost 6 bases, with 6 bases between them. This CDR3 is built from 11 residues. This CDR3 is CAISESLEQYF. In nucleotides, the CDR3 is TGTGCCATCAGTGAAAGCCTCGAGCAGTACTTC.

The chain carries TRBV7-8 and TRBJ2-7; D is possibly TRBD1 (6 bases). The CDR3 totals 14 residues. Trimming removed 0 bases at V and 2 bases at J, with 8 bases between. The germline CDR1 and CDR2 sequences are SGHVS and FQNEAQ. The CDR3 reads CASSLAGQPYEQYF. Here the CDR3 DNA reads TGTGCCAGCAGCTTAGCGGGACAACCCTACGAGCAGTACTTC.

This chain joins TRBV4-1 and TRBJ1-5, with D unresolved. CDR3 length: 18 residues. Germline assignment: CDR1 MGHRA and CDR2 YSYEKL. Trimming shortened V by 0 bases and J by 4 bases, and 19 bases separated the two germline ends. For the CDR3, the DNA is TGCGCCAGCAGCCAAGATCCATTTTCAGGAGGTTTGAATCAGCCCCAGCATTTT. It encodes CASSQDPFSGGLNQPQHF.

The chain uses TRBV19 and TRBJ1-5; D remains ambiguous. Germline V gene lookup returns CDR1 LNHDA and CDR2 SQIVND (reference sequence). The CDR3 is 15 amino acids. V was pared by 6 bases and J by 0 bases, with 12 bases between. CDR3 sequence: CASSPTRNSNQPQHF. The CDR3 nucleotides read TGTGCCAGTAGCCCCACAAGAAATAGCAATCAGCCCCAGCATTTT.

As DNA, the CDR3 is TGTGCCAGCAGCTTGGGTCTTCTCTCCTACGAGCAGTACTTC. Amino acids: CASSLGLLSYEQYF. The J gene is TRBJ2-7, the V gene TRBV5-5; D is ambiguous. Per germline, CDR1 SGHKS and CDR2 YYEKEE (reference sequence). V was clipped by 0 bases and J by 0 bases, with 7 bases between them. The CDR3 is 14 amino acids.

V and J are TRBV6-6 and TRBJ1-2, with D tentatively TRBD1 (6 bases). Trimming removed 2 bases at V and 4 bases at J, with 11 bases between. The germline gives CDR1 MNHNY, CDR2 SVGAGI (reference sequence). The CDR3 loop spans 14 amino acids. CDR3 amino acids: CASSYGRGAYGYTF. CDR3 sequence (DNA): TGTGCCAGCAGTTACGGCAGGGGAGCCTATGGCTACACCTTC.

The chain employs TRBV18 and TRBJ2-1; 7 bases align to TRBD1. The CDR3 has 17 amino acids. With V trimmed by 3 bases and J by 0 bases, 8 bases remained unmatched. Per the germline V gene, CDR1 is KGHSH and CDR2 is LQKENI. For the CDR3, the DNA is TGTGCCAGCTCACCTCTACAACAGGGGAGCTCCTACAATGAGCAGTTCTTC. Encoded protein: CASSPLQQGSSYNEQFF.

This rearrangement joins TRBV6-1 to TRBJ2-7; D is perhaps TRBD1 (6 bases). The CDR3 is 15 amino acids. V was clipped by 5 bases and J by 0 bases, with 14 bases between them. Germline CDR1 and CDR2: MNHNS and SASEGT. The CDR3: CASSPQGILSYEQYF. CDR3 bases: TGTGCCAGCAGTCCCCAGGGGATCCTCTCCTACGAGCAGTACTTC.

This chain connects TRBV19 to TRBJ2-7; 9 nucleotides align to TRBD1. Trimming took 1 base from V and 6 from J; bases not matched to a gene: 7. This CDR3 has 15 amino acids. The germline gives CDR1 LNHDA, CDR2 SQIVND (reference sequence). CDR3 nucleotide sequence: TGTGCCAGTAGTATAGCCTCCGGGACAGGGTTCGAGCAGTACTTC. It specifies CASSIASGTGFEQYF.

This clone was counted ten times or more. The chain carries TRBV7-9 and TRBJ2-3; 13 nucleotides match TRBD2. The CDR3 covers 15 residues. The V gene's germline CDR1 is SEHNR and CDR2 FQNEAQ (reference sequence). V shed 2 bases and J 5 bases; nucleotides not matched to a gene: 1. This chain's CDR3 is CASSLTSGRVDTQYF. The CDR3 DNA sequence: TGTGCCAGCAGCTTAACTAGCGGGAGGGTAGATACGCAGTATTTT.

V is TRBV2 and J is TRBJ1-5; D gene unclear. CDR1 and CDR2 (germline): SNHLY, FYNNEI. V lost 6 bases and J lost 5, with 14 bases in between. There are 14 residues in the CDR3. The CDR3 loop is CASRPREEDQPQHF. CDR3 DNA sequence: TGTGCCAGCAGACCGAGGGAGGAGGATCAGCCCCAGCATTTT.

The rearrangement joins TRBV29-1 to TRBJ2-4; 14 nucleotides match TRBD2. This CDR3 is built from 14 residues. Germline V gene sequence: CDR1 SQVTM, CDR2 ANQGSEA. The ends lost 4 bases at V and 8 bases at J; junction bases unmatched: 4. CDR3 coding DNA: TGCAGCGTTGGAGGGACTAGCGGGAGTGACATTCAGTACTTC. Translated, it gives CSVGGTSGSDIQYF.

The rearrangement uses TRBV6-1 and TRBJ2-4; 11 nucleotides match TRBD2. The CDR3 contains 15 residues. CDR1 and CDR2 from the germline V gene are MNHNS and SASEGT. V shed 2 bases, J shed 8 bases, and the junction held 5 bases outside the gene matches. CDR3 coding DNA: TGTGCCAGCAGTGAACTAGCGGGAGGTGCGGACATTCAGTACTTC. Protein product: CASSELAGGADIQYF.

This chain joins TRBV28 and TRBJ1-5, with TRBD1 matching over 10 bases. Trimming removed 6 bases from V and 2 bases from J; junction bases left unmatched: 13. In germline, CDR1 is MDHEN, CDR2 SYDVKM. CDR3 length: 18 residues. The CDR3: CASSQRDRGPRGNQPQHF. Written as DNA, the CDR3 is TGTGCCAGCAGCCAAAGGGACAGGGGCCCCCGGGGCAATCAGCCCCAGCATTTT.

The DNA of the CDR3 is TGTGCCAGCAGTAAGTCCGGGACTCTAGACTATGGCTACACCTTC. This codes for CASSKSGTLDYGYTF. The chain employs TRBV27 and TRBJ1-2; a weak D match, TRBD1 (5 bases). Germline CDR1 and CDR2: MNHEY and SMNVEV (reference sequence). V shed 5 bases and J shed 3 bases, with 16 bases lying between them. CDR3 length: 15 residues.

The chain employs TRBV7-9 and TRBJ1-1; D is unresolved. Germline CDR1 SEHNR, CDR2 FQNEAQ (reference sequence). V was trimmed by 5 bases and J by 10 bases, leaving 17 bases between them. CDR3 length: 13 amino acids. This CDR3 is CASSPIDPGRAFF. The CDR3 DNA follows: TGTGCCAGCAGCCCCATTGACCCGGGGAGAGCTTTCTTT.

The V gene is TRBV9, the J gene TRBJ2-3, with TRBD2 matching 10 bases. This CDR3 contains 16 residues. V gave up 0 bases and J gave up 2 bases; unmatched junction bases: 3. Germline-derived CDR1 and CDR2 are SGDLS and YYNGEE. The DNA of the CDR3 is TGTGCCAGCAGCGTAGGAGGACTAGCGGCCACAGATACGCAGTATTTT. Protein: CASSVGGLAATDTQYF.

The gene calls are TRBV27 and TRBJ2-2; 9 nucleotides agree with TRBD1. The length of the CDR3 is 16 residues. Germline-derived CDR1 and CDR2 are MNHEY and SMNVEV (reference sequence). V was clipped by 4 bases and J by 7 bases; unmatched bases: 10. CDR3 sequence: CASSSTGTGIGGELFF. The CDR3 nucleotides are TGTGCCAGCAGTTCGACTGGGACAGGGATCGGCGGGGAGCTGTTTTTT.

V is TRBV30 and J is TRBJ1-6, with 9 positions matching TRBD1. Trimming took 3 bases from V and 7 from J; bases not matched to a gene: 1. This CDR3 comprises 13 residues. The V gene's germline CDR1 is GTSNPN and CDR2 SVGIG (reference sequence). As DNA, the CDR3 is TGTGCCTGGAGGGGACAGGGAAATTCACCCCTCCACTTT. This encodes CAWRGQGNSPLHF. The full variable domain, in which reference TRBV30 and TRBJ1-6 provide the parts outside the CDR3, is SQTIHQWPATLVQPVGSPLSLECTVEGTSNPNLYWYRQAAGRGLQLLFYSVGIGQISSEVPQNLSASRPQDRQFILSSKKLLLSDSGFYLCAWRGQGNSPLHFGNGTRLTVT.

J is TRBJ2-4 and V is TRBV4-1; 14 bases line up with TRBD2. Germline V gene data show CDR1 as MGHRA and CDR2 as YSYEKL. V shed 4 bases, J shed 6 bases, and the junction held 5 bases outside the gene matches. The CDR3 totals 16 residues. The CDR3 DNA sequence: TGCGCCAGCAGCCGACTAGCGGGAGGGCTTGGAAACATTCAGTACTTC. Translating gives CASSRLAGGLGNIQYF.

The CDR3, as DNA: TGTGCCAGCAGCTTAGGACTAGGTGTCTACAATGAGCAGTTCTTC. Translation: CASSLGLGVYNEQFF. J is TRBJ2-1 and V is TRBV7-9, with D perhaps matching TRBD2 (6 bases). CDR1 and CDR2 from the germline V gene are SEHNR and FQNEAQ (reference sequence). V was trimmed by 1 base and J by 3 bases, leaving 10 bases between them. CDR3 length: 15 amino acids. Combining the CDR3 with reference TRBV7-9 and TRBJ2-1 gives the whole variable domain DTGVSQNPRHKITKRGQNVTFRCDPISEHNRLYWYRQTLGQGPEFLTYFQNEAQLEKSRLLSDRFSAERPKGSFSTLEIQRTEQGDSAMYLCASSLGLGVYNEQFFGPGTRLTVL.

This chain connects TRBV7-3 to TRBJ2-1, with TRBD2 matching 7 bases. CDR3 length: 16 residues. The trim removed 5 bases at V and 4 bases at J, leaving 11 bases unmatched. CDR1 SGHTA and CDR2 FQGTGA come from the germline V gene. In DNA form, the CDR3 reads TGTGCCAGCAGCCCCAACGGGGGGAGGCGGTACAATGAGCAGTTCTTC. Its translation is CASSPNGGRRYNEQFF.

In its sample, this clone was seen once. J is TRBJ2-1 and V is TRBV4-3; 9 positions match TRBD1. Germline loops: CDR1 LGHNA, CDR2 YSLEER. The CDR3 is 15 amino acids. The junction had 13 bases not matched to a gene; V was cut back by 1 base and J by 15 bases. CDR3 in amino acids: CASSQGYLGTGSLFF. CDR3 bases: TGCGCCAGCAGCCAAGGGTACCTTGGGACAGGGAGTTTGTTCTTC.